The clone carrying this T cell receptor (beta chain) appeared once. Its target is not known. This specimen comes from a study of CD8+ T cells in alopecia areata. The CDR3 runs 16 residues. V shed 5 bases and J 0 bases; nucleotides not matched to a gene: 8. Germline CDR1 reads SEHNR; CDR2 reads FQNEAQ (reference sequence). Sequencing relied on a cDNA template that was reverse transcribed from extracted RNA. The table came from immunoSEQ multiplex PCR; TCRdb's copy has only in-frame clones and leaves some out. The table includes 35,000 to 45,000 clones, roughly 90% detected once. Treatment meaning: oral pan-JAK inhibitor, 5-10 mg twice daily. Broader study findings: As there was one nonresponder, how baseline CD8+ expansion relates to response remains uncertain.

The receptor was derived from a human donor with alopecia areata. The sequences come from CD8+ T cells sorted from blood, collected at week 24, from a patient treated with tofacitinib. The rearrangement joins TRBV7-9 to TRBJ2-7; 9 nucleotides align to TRBD1. Here the CDR3 reads CASSLIGTGISYEQYF. In DNA form, the CDR3 reads TGTGCCAGCAGCCTGATAGGGACAGGGATCTCCTACGAGCAGTACTTC. Combining the CDR3 with reference TRBV7-9 and TRBJ2-7 gives the whole variable domain DTGVSQNPRHKITKRGQNVTFRCDPISEHNRLYWYRQTLGQGPEFLTYFQNEAQLEKSRLLSDRFSAERPKGSFSTLEIQRTEQGDSAMYLCASSLIGTGISYEQYFGPGTRLTVT.